This T cell receptor beta chain was sequenced for a study of cytomegalovirus exposure and HLA in healthy donors. As for this clone: The antigen is unknown.

It was with 60 Vbeta and 13 Jbeta primers that the PCR ran. The assay was immunoSEQ multiplex PCR, and TCRdb's table has in-frame clones only and misses some. The sample gives 95,000 to 100,000 clones, under 80% of which show up once; 2% to 2.5% is in the top ten. The study, taken as a whole, reports: Donors were assumed by presence/absence analyses to have roughly uniform sequencing depth.

V shed 6 bases, J shed 1 base, and the junction held 6 bases outside the gene matches. The CDR3 extends over 14 amino acids. Germline lookup yields CDR1 SGHVS and CDR2 FQNEAQ. This sequence originates from a man between 35 and 55 years old in good health and CMV-seronegative. The chain recombines TRBV7-8 with TRBJ2-7; 7 nucleotides line up with TRBD2. Material: PBMCs. The CDR3 sequence: CASSTGGGSYEQYF. CDR3 coding DNA: TGTGCCAGCAGTACCGGCGGGGGTTCCTACGAGCAGTACTTC.